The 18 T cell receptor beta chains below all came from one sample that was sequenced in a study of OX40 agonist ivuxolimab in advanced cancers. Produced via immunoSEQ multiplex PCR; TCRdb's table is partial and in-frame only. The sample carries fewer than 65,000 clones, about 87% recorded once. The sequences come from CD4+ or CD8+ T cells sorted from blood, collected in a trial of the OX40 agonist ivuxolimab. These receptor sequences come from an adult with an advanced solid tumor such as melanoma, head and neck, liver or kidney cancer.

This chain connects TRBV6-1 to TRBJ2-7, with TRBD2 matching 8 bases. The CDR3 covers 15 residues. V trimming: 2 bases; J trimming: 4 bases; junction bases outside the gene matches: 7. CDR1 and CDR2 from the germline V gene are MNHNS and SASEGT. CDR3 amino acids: CASSELDGGAYEQYF. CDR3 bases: TGTGCCAGCAGTGAATTGGACGGGGGGGCGTACGAGCAGTACTTC.

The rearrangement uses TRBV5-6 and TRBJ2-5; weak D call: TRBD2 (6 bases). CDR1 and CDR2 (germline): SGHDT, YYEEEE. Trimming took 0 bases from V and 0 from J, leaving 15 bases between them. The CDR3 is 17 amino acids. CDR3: CASSLARGAGHQETQYF. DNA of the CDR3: TGTGCCAGCAGCTTGGCAAGAGGTGCGGGGCACCAAGAGACCCAGTACTTC.

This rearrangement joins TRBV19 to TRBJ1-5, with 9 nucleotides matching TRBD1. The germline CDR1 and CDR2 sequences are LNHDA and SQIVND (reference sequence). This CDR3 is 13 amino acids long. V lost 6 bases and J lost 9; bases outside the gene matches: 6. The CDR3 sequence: CASSTDRGGPQHF. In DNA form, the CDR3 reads TGTGCCAGTAGCACGGACAGGGGAGGGCCCCAGCATTTT.

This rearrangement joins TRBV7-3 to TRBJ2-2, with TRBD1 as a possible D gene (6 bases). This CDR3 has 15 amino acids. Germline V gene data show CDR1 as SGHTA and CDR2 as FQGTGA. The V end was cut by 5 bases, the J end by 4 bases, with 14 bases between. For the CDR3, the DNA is TGTGCCAGCAGCGTACAGGGAATCGGCACCGGGGAGCTGTTTTTT. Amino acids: CASSVQGIGTGELFF.

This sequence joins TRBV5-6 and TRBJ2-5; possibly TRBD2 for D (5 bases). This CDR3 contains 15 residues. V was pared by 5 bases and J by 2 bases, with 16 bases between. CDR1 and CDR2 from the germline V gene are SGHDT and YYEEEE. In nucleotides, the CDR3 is TGTGCCAGCAGGGATCAAGCGGAGATACAAGAGACCCAGTACTTC. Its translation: CASRDQAEIQETQYF.

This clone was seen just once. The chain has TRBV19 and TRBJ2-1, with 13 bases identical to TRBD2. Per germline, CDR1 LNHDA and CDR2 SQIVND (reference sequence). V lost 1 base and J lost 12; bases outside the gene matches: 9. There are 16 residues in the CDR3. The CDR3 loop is CASSIGGTSGAWLQFF. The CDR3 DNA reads TGTGCCAGTAGTATAGGGGGGACTAGCGGGGCTTGGTTGCAGTTCTTC. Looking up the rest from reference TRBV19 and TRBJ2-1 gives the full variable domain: DGGITQSPKYLFRKEGQNVTLSCEQNLNHDAMYWYRQDPGQGLRLIYYSQIVNDFQKGDIAEGYSVSREKKESFPLTVTSAQKNPTAFYLCASSIGGTSGAWLQFFGPGTRLTVL.

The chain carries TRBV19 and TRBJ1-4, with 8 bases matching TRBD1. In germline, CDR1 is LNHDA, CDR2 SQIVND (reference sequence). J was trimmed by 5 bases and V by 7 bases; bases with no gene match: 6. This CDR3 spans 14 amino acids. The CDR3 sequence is CASNLDRGNEKLFF. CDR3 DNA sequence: TGTGCCAGTAACCTCGACAGGGGAAATGAAAAACTGTTTTTT.

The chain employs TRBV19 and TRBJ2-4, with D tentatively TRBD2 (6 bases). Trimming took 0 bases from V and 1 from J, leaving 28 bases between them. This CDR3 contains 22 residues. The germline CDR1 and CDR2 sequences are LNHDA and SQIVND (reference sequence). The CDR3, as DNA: TGTGCCAGTAGTATAGATCTTTCGGATCCGCGGGCAGTCGGAGGGGCCAAAAACATTCAGTACTTC. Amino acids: CASSIDLSDPRAVGGAKNIQYF.

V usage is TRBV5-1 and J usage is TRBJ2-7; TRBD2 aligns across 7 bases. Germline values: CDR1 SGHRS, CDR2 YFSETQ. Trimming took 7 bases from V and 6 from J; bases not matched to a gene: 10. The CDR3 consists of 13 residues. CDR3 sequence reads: CASGTATGGEQYF. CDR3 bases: TGCGCCAGCGGAACCGCGACGGGAGGCGAGCAGTACTTC.

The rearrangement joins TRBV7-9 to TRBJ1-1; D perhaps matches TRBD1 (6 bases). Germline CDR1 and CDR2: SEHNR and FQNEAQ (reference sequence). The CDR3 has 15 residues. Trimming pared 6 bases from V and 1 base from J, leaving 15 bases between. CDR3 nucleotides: TGTGCCAGCAGACGAGACACAGGGAAGAACACTGAAGCTTTCTTT. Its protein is CASRRDTGKNTEAFF.

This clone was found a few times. The CDR3 loop reads CASTSGLLENTGELFF. CDR3 DNA: TGTGCCAGTACTTCAGGGCTCCTCGAGAACACCGGGGAGCTGTTTTTT. The J gene is TRBJ2-2, the V gene TRBV19; D might be TRBD1 (5 bases). Germline lookup yields CDR1 LNHDA and CDR2 SQIVND (reference sequence). Trimming cost V 7 bases and J 1 base, with 16 bases left between them. The CDR3 totals 16 residues.

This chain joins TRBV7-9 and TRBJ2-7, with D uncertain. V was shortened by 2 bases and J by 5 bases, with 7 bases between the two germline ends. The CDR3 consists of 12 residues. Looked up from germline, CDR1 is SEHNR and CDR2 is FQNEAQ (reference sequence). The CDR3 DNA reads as TGTGCCAGCAGCTTACAACTAAACGAGCAGTACTTC. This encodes CASSLQLNEQYF.

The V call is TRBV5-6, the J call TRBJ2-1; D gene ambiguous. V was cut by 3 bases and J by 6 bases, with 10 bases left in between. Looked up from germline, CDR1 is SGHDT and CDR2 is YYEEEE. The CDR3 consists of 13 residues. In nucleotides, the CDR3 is TGTGCCAGCAGCTCCGGAACCCGCAATGAGCAGTTCTTC. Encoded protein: CASSSGTRNEQFF. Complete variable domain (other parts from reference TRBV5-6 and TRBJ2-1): DAGVTQSPTHLIKTRGQQVTLRCSPKSGHDTVSWYQQALGQGPQFIFQYYEEEERQRGNFPDRFSGHQFPNYSSELNVNALLLGDSALYLCASSSGTRNEQFFGPGTRLTVL.

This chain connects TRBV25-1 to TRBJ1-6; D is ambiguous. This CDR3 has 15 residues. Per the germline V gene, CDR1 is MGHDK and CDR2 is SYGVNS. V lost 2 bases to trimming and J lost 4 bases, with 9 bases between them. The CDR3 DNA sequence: TGTGCCAGCAGTGAAAGGGCAGGTTATAATTCACCCCTCCACTTT. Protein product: CASSERAGYNSPLHF.

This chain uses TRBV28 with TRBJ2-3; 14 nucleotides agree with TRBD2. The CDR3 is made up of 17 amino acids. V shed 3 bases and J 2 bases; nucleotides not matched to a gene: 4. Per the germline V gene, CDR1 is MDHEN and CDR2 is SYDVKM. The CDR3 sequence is CASSFGTSGSDTDTQYF. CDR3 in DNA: TGTGCCAGCAGTTTCGGGACTAGCGGGAGCGACACAGATACGCAGTATTTT.

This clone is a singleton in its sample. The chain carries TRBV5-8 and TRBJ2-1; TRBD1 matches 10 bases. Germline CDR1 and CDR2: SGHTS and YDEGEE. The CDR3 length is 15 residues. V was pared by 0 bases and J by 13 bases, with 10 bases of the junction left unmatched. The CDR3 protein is CASSLGGGTGVFQFF. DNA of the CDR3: TGTGCCAGCAGCTTGGGTGGTGGGACAGGGGTATTTCAGTTCTTC.

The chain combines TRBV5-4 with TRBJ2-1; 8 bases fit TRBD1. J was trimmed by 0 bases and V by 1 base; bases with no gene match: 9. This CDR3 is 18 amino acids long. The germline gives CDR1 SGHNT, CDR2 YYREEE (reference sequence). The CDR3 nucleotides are TGTGCCAGCAGCTTGAGAGACAGGGGAGAGGGCTCCTACAATGAGCAGTTCTTC. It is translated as CASSLRDRGEGSYNEQFF.

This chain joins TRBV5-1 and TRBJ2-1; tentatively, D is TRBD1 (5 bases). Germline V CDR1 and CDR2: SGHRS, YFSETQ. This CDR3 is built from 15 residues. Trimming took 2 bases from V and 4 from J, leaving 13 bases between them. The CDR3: CASSLARQSYNEQFF. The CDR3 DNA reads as TGCGCCAGCAGCTTAGCTAGACAGAGTTACAATGAGCAGTTCTTC.